A selection of T cell receptor beta chains follows, all from one sample in a study of blood T cell repertoires in COVID-19. Some clones are missing from TCRdb's copy, which holds only in-frame ones; the method was immunoSEQ multiplex PCR. Of some 88,000 clones in the sample, more than 70% were seen once. Sequenced sample: peripheral blood. Source of these receptors: a woman aged 70 to 79 with acute or convalescent COVID-19. The CDR3 runs from the conserved cysteine through the conserved F or W. The order of the fields is V gene, J gene, D gene, clone size, CDR3 protein, CDR3 DNA. D genes are given only for firm matches. Expanded clones are given a class, and other clones once, few, many or no size at all.

>TRBV7-2|TRBJ1-1|TRBD1|.
CASSLALVRRDRGLGTEAFF
TGTGCCAGCAGCTTAGCTCTGGTGCGCCGGGACAGGGGGCTTGGCACTGAAGCTTTCTTT
>TRBV4-2|TRBJ2-3|TRBD2|once
CASSRTSGESTDTQYF
TGTGCCAGCAGCCGGACTAGCGGGGAGAGCACAGATACGCAGTATTTT
>TRBV29-1|TRBJ1-2|TRBD1|.
CSVGTWTGQNYGYIF
TGCAGCGTTGGGACCTGGACAGGACAGAACTATGGCTACATCTTC
>TRBV19|TRBJ1-1|TRBD1|.
CASSMTGAPRTTEAFF
TGTGCCAGTAGTATGACAGGGGCCCCCCGAACGACTGAAGCTTTCTTT
>TRBV10-1|TRBJ2-3|TRBD1|.
CASSGQGTDTQYF
TGCGCCAGCAGCGGACAGGGCACAGATACGCAGTATTTT
>TRBV5-1|TRBJ1-2|.|.
CASSRLSDTYGYTF
TGCGCCAGCAGCAGATTATCGGACACCTATGGCTACACCTTC
>TRBV10-3|TRBJ2-1|TRBD2|few
CAISETAGLANEQFF
TGTGCCATCAGTGAGACCGCAGGACTAGCCAATGAGCAGTTCTTC
>TRBV7-9|TRBJ2-2|TRBD2|.
CASVSAGVAGWKNTGELFF
TGTGCCAGCGTATCGGCTGGGGTAGCGGGATGGAAGAACACCGGGGAGCTGTTTTTT
>TRBV5-5|TRBJ2-2|TRBD1|once
CASSYFPGQRNTGELFF
TGTGCCAGCAGTTATTTTCCGGGACAGAGAAACACCGGGGAGCTGTTTTTT
>TRBV3-1/TRBV3-2|TRBJ2-5|TRBD2|.
CASSQDVAGGEETQYF
TGTGCCAGCAGCCAAGACGTCGCGGGGGGAGAAGAGACCCAGTACTTC
>TRBV7-9|TRBJ2-1|TRBD2|.
CASSAAGLAINNEQFF
TGTGCCAGCAGCGCAGCGGGACTAGCGATTAACAATGAGCAGTTCTTC
>TRBV27|TRBJ2-3|.|.
CASSSWGGRGDTQYF
TGTGCCAGCAGTTCGTGGGGGGGGCGGGGAGATACGCAGTATTTT
>TRBV9|TRBJ2-1|TRBD1|.
CASSQRQGGYNEQFF
TGTGCCAGCAGCCAGAGACAGGGGGGTTACAATGAGCAGTTCTTC
>TRBV19|TRBJ2-1|TRBD1|.
CASSPRKTGTVRNEQFF
TGTGCCAGTAGTCCGCGTAAAACCGGGACAGTGAGGAATGAGCAGTTCTTC
>TRBV3-1/TRBV3-2|TRBJ1-1|TRBD1|.
CASSPRGTGRMNTEAFF
TGTGCCAGCAGCCCTAGGGGGACAGGAAGAATGAACACTGAAGCTTTCTTT
>TRBV9|TRBJ2-2|.|.
CASTSGSPPSGSILRELFF
TGTGCCAGCACCTCTGGGTCCCCTCCCAGCGGGTCAATACTCCGGGAGCTGTTTTTT
>TRBV2|TRBJ2-1|.|.
CASGPSIMATNEQFF
TGTGCCAGCGGCCCTAGCATCATGGCCACAAATGAGCAGTTCTTC
>TRBV21-1|TRBJ1-1|.|.
CASSKALRSGF
TGTGCCAGCAGCAAAGCGCTCCGGTCCGGCTTT
>TRBV18|TRBJ1-6|TRBD1|.
CASSPIGQGAENSPLHF
TGTGCCAGCTCACCAATTGGCCAGGGGGCTGAGAATTCACCCCTCCACTTT
>TRBV11-2|TRBJ1-2|.|.
CASSLDPLGLRGYTF
TGTGCCAGCAGCTTAGACCCTCTGGGGCTGCGGGGCTACACCTTC
>TRBV5-4|TRBJ1-2|TRBD1|.
CASSLGGQATPLGYTF
TGTGCCAGCAGCTTGGGGGGACAGGCAACCCCTCTTGGCTACACCTTC
>TRBV20-1|TRBJ2-5|TRBD2|.
CSASRTTSGGGTQYF
TGCAGTGCTAGTCGTACGACTAGCGGGGGTGGGACCCAGTACTTC
>TRBV9|TRBJ2-5|TRBD2|.
CASSAGGGFGETQYF
TGTGCCAGCAGCGCCGGGGGGGGTTTCGGAGAGACCCAGTACTTC
>TRBV7-2|TRBJ1-5|.|.
CASSFDLTNQPQHF
TGTGCCAGCAGTTTCGACCTGACTAATCAGCCCCAGCATTTT
>TRBV5-8|TRBJ1-5|.|.
CASSPYQPQHF
TGTGCCAGCAGCCCGTATCAGCCCCAGCATTTT
>TRBV29-1|TRBJ2-1|.|.
CSVIPNNEQFF
TGCAGCGTTATTCCTAACAATGAGCAGTTCTTC
>TRBV11-3|TRBJ1-1|TRBD1|.
CASSSGTGPLNTEAFF
TGTGCCAGCAGCTCCGGGACAGGGCCCTTGAACACTGAAGCTTTCTTT
>TRBV4-1|TRBJ1-5|.|.
CASSQDRGSGQPQHF
TGCGCCAGCAGCCAAGATCGAGGTAGTGGACAGCCCCAGCATTTT
>TRBV5-6|TRBJ2-3|TRBD2|.
CASSDLAGGNTDTQYF
TGTGCCAGCAGCGATTTAGCGGGGGGGAACACAGATACGCAGTATTTT
>TRBV4-3|TRBJ1-1|.|once
CASSQEGRSGEAFF
TGCGCCAGCAGCCAAGAGGGGAGGAGCGGTGAAGCTTTCTTT
>TRBV19|TRBJ2-2|TRBD1|.
CASRQGVNTGELFF
TGTGCCTCGAGACAGGGGGTTAACACCGGGGAGCTGTTTTTT
>TRBV18|TRBJ2-5|TRBD1|.
CASSPQDRGETQYF
TGTGCCAGCTCACCACAGGACAGGGGAGAGACCCAGTACTTC
>TRBV5-1|TRBJ2-3|TRBD1|.
CASSDRTGTDTQYF
TGCGCCAGCAGCGACAGGACAGGGACAGATACGCAGTATTTT
>TRBV9|TRBJ2-5|TRBD1|.
CATTRQGVVETQYF
TGTGCCACCACTAGACAGGGGGTTGTGGAGACCCAGTACTTC
>TRBV30|TRBJ2-3|.|.
CAWSGIPSYLRTSTDTQYF
TGTGCCTGGAGTGGTATCCCTAGCTATCTACGCACTAGCACAGATACGCAGTATTTT
>TRBV6-1|TRBJ2-4|.|.
CASSEGQSKNIQYF
TGTGCCAGCAGTGAAGGACAGTCCAAAAACATTCAGTACTTC
>TRBV5-1|TRBJ2-2|TRBD1|.
CASSGGQGGNANTGELFF
TGCGCCAGCAGCGGCGGACAGGGGGGGAACGCGAACACCGGGGAGCTGTTTTTT
>TRBV2|TRBJ2-1|TRBD1|.
CASSVTGTYNEQFF
TGTGCCAGCAGTGTGACAGGGACCTACAATGAGCAGTTCTTC
>TRBV2|TRBJ2-1|.|.
CASSSSGPAANEQFF
TGTGCCAGCAGCTCAAGCGGGCCCGCCGCCAATGAGCAGTTCTTC
>TRBV23-1|TRBJ2-5|.|.
CASSQSKTRGETQYF
TGCGCCAGCAGTCAATCGAAGACGCGGGGAGAGACCCAGTACTTC
>TRBV7-9|TRBJ1-1|.|.
CASSGSREGVYTEAFF
TGTGCCAGCAGCGGTTCTCGAGAAGGGGTTTACACTGAAGCTTTCTTT